This T cell receptor (beta chain) was observed in a study of T cells in Graves' hyperthyroidism and ophthalmopathy. For the study at large: Before any treatment, at initial diagnosis, peripheral blood was collected. Overall study results and limits: A model using 13 V-J features told ophthalmopathy apart from stable hyperthyroidism.

Amplification yielded TCR beta CDR3 regions, with RNA transcripts as the source. Using the HTBI primer set, a first-round RT-PCR was run on the TCR CDR3. From the multiplex PCR reads, TCRdb called clonotypes with MiXCR, one entry per CDR3 protein. Of some 720,000 distinct CDR3 sequences listed, approximately 16% are singletons. Germline values: CDR1 LGHNA, CDR2 YSLEER. The ends were cut back, 2 bases at V and 5 bases at J, with 13 bases in the middle. The CDR3 extends over 15 amino acids. Stable disease denoted Graves' hyperthyroidism without ophthalmopathy progression within 18 months. Clinicians diagnosed patients from clinical symptoms, serum thyroxine and TRAb, thyroid ultrasound and orbital computed tomography. With regard to this clonotype: Antigen: not known.

The clonotype originates from a man aged 18 to 30 with Graves' hyperthyroidism. The specimen sequenced was blood. The chain links TRBV4-3 to TRBJ1-5; D may be TRBD1 (5 bases). The CDR3 bases are TGCGCCAGCAGCCAATCAACAGGCCGCGATCAGCCCCAGCATTTT. It is translated as CASSQSTGRDQPQHF.